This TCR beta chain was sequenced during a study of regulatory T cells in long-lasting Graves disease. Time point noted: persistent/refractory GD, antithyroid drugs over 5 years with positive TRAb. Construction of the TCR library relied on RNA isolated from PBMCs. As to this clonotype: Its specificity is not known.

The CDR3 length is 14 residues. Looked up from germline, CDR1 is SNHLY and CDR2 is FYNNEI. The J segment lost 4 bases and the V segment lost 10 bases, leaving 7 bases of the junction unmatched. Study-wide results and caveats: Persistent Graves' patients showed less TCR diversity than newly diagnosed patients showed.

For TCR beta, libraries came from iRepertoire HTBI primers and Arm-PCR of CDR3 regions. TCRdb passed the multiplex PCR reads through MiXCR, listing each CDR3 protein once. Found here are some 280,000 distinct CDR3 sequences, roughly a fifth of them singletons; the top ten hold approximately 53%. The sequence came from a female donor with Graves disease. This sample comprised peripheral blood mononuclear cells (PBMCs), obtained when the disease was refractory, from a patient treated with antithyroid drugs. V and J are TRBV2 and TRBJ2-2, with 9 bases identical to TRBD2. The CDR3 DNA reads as TGTGCCACCCAGCGGGAGGCTACCACCGGGGAGCTGTTTTTT. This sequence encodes CATQREATTGELFF.